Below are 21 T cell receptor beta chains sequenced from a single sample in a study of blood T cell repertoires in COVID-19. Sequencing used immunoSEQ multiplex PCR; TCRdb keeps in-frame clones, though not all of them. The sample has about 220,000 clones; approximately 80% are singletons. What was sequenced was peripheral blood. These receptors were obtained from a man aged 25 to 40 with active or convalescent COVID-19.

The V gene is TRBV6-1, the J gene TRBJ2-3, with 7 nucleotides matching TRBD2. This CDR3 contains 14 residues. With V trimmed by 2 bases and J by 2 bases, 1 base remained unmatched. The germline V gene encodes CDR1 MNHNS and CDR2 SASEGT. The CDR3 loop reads CASSEKRDTDTQYF. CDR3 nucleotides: TGTGCCAGCAGTGAAAAGCGGGACACAGATACGCAGTATTTT.

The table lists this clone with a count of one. For the CDR3, the DNA is TGCAGCGTTAGGACTAGTCCCGCCCACGAGCAGTACTTC. Encoded protein: CSVRTSPAHEQYF. This rearrangement joins TRBV29-1 to TRBJ2-7, with 7 positions matching TRBD2. The CDR3 covers 13 residues. CDR1 and CDR2 (germline): SQVTM, ANQGSEA. V dropped 5 bases and J dropped 5; count of bases not matched to a gene: 9.

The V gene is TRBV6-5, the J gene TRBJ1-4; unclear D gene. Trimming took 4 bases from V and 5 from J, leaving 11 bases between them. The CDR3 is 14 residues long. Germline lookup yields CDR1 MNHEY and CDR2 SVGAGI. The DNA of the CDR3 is TGTGCCAGCAGTTCAATGCAACTCAATGAAAAACTGTTTTTT. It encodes CASSSMQLNEKLFF.

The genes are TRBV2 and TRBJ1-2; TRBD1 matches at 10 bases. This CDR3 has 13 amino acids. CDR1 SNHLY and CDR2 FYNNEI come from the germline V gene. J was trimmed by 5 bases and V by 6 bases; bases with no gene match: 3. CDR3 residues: CASRGQGIYGYTF. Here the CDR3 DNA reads TGTGCCAGCAGGGGACAGGGGATTTATGGCTACACCTTC.

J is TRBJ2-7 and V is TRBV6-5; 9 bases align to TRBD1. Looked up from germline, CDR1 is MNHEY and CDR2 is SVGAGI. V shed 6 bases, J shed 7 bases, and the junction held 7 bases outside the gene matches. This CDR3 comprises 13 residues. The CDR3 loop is CASRRQGELEQYF. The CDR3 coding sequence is TGTGCCAGCAGGAGACAGGGGGAACTAGAGCAGTACTTC.

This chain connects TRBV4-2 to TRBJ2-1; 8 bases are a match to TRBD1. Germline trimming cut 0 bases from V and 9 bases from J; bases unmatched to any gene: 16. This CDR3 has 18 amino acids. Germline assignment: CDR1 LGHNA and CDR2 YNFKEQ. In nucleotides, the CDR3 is TGTGCCAGCAGCCAAGAGGACAGGGTGGGGGTTGGGAACGGTGAGCAGTTCTTC. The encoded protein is CASSQEDRVGVGNGEQFF.

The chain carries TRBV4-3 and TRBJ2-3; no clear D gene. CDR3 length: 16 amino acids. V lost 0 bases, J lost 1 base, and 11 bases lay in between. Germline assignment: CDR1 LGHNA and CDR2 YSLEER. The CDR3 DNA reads TGCGCCAGCAGCCAAGAGGCCCTTCGGGGCACAGATACGCAGTATTTT. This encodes CASSQEALRGTDTQYF.

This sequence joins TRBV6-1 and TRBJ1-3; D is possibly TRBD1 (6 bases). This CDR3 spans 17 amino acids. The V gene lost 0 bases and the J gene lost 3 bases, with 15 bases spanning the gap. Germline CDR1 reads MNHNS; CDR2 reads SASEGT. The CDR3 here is CASSEAAGAGLGNTIYF. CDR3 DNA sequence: TGTGCCAGCAGTGAAGCCGCAGGGGCAGGGCTTGGAAACACCATATATTTT.

CDR3 protein: CASSHLAPDGNGYTF. The CDR3 coding sequence is TGTGCCAGCAGCCACCTAGCCCCTGACGGGAATGGCTACACCTTC. The V call is TRBV3-1 (or the pseudogene TRBV3-2), the J call TRBJ1-2; unclear D gene. Trimming stripped 3 bases from V and 6 bases from J, with 17 bases between. The CDR3 loop spans 15 amino acids. Germline values: CDR1 LGHDT, CDR2 YNNKEL (reference sequence).

CDR3 protein: CASSQSGGLAGVSYEQYF. CDR3 coding DNA: TGCGCCAGCAGTCAATCGGGGGGACTAGCGGGAGTGAGCTACGAGCAGTACTTC. The gene calls are TRBV23-1 and TRBJ2-7; 14 positions agree with TRBD2. TRBV23-1 is an ORF, and what it does is uncertain. V dropped 0 bases and J dropped 3; count of bases not matched to a gene: 7. This CDR3 has 18 amino acids.

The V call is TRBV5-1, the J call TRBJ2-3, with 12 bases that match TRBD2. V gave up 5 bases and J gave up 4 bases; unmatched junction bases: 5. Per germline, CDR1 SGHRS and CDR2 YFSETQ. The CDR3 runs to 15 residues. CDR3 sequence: CASRKTSGRSDTQYF. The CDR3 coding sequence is TGCGCCAGCAGGAAGACTAGCGGGAGATCAGATACGCAGTATTTT.

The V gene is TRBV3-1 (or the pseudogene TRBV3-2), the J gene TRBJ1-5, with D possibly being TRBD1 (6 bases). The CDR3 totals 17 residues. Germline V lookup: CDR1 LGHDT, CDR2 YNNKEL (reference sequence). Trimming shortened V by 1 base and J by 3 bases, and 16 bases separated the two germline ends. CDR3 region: CASSQVSSGVINQPQHF. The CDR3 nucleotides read TGTGCCAGCAGCCAAGTTTCCTCAGGGGTGATCAATCAGCCCCAGCATTTT.

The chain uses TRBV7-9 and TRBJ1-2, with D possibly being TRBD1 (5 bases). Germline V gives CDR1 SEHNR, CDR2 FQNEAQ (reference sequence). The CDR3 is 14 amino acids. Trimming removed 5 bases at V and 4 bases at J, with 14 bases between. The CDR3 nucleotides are TGTGCCAGCAGCCCCGAGTGGGGGGGCTATGGCTACACCTTC. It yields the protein CASSPEWGGYGYTF.

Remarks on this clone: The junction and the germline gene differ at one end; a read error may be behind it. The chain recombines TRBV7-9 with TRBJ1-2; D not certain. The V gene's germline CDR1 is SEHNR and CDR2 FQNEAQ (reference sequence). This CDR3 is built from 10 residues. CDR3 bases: TGTGCCAGCAGACTTGAACGAACAGTCTTC. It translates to CASRLERTVF.

The CDR3 DNA is TGTGCCAGCAGCCCCCATGGGACGGGGGATTCACCCCTCCACTTT. It yields the protein CASSPHGTGDSPLHF. The genes are TRBV3-1 (or the pseudogene TRBV3-2) and TRBJ1-6; possibly TRBD1 for D (5 bases). Between the trimmed V and J ends, which lost 4 bases and 8 bases, there was a span of 15 bases. Germline V gives CDR1 LGHDT, CDR2 YNNKEL (reference sequence). The CDR3 runs 15 residues.

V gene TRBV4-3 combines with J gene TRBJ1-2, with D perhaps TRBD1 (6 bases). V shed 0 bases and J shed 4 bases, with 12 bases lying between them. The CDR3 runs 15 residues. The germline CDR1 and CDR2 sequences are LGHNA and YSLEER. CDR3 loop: CASSQDPGQIYGYTF. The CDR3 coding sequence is TGCGCCAGCAGCCAAGACCCGGGACAAATCTATGGCTACACCTTC.

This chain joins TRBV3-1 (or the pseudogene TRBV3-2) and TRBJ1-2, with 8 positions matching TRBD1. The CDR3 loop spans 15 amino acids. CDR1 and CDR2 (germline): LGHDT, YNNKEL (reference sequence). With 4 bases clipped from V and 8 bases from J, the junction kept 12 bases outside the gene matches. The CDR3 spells CASSLGGAGGFGYTF. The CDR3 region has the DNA TGTGCCAGCAGCCTAGGGGGGGCAGGGGGCTTCGGCTACACCTTC.

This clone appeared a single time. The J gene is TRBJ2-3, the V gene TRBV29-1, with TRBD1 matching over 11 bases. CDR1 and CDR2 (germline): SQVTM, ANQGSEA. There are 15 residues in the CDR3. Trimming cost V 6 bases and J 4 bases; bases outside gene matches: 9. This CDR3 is CSVGRTGGDPDTQYF. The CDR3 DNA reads TGCAGCGTGGGAAGGACAGGGGGCGATCCAGATACGCAGTATTTT.

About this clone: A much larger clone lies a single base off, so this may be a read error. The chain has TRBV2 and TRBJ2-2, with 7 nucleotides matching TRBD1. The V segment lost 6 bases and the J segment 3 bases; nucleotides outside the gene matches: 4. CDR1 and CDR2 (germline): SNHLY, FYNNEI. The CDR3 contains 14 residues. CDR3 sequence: CASRPGQYTGELFF. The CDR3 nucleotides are TGTGCCAGCAGGCCGGGACAGTACACCGGGGAGCTGTTTTTT.

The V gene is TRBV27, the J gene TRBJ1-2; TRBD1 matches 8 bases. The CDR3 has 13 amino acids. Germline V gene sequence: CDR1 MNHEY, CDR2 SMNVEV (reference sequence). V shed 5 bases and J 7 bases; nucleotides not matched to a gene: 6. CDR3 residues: CASSTPQGAGYTF. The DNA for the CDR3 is TGTGCCAGCAGTACGCCTCAGGGGGCTGGCTACACCTTC.

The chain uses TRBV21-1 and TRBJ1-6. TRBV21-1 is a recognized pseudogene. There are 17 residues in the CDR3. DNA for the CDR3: TGTGCCAGCAGCAATGGGCGGGAAGGGGCCGAGCATTCACCCCTCCACTTT. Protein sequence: CASSNGREGAEHSPLHF.